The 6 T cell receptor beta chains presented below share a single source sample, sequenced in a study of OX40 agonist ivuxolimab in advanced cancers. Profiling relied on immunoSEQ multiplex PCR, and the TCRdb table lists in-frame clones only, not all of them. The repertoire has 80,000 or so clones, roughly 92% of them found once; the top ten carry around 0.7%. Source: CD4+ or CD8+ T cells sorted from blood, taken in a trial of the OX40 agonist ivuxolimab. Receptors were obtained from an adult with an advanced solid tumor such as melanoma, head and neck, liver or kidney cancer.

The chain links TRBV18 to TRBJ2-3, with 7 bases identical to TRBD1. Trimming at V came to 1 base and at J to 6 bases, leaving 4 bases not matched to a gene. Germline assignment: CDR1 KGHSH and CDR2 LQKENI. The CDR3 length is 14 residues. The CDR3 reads CASSPLDRVDTQYF. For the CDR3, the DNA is TGTGCCAGCTCACCACTCGACAGGGTCGATACGCAGTATTTT.

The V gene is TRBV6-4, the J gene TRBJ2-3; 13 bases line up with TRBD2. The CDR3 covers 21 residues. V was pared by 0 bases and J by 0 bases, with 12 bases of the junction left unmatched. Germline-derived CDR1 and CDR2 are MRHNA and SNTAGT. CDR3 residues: CASSDSGVRGLAGTSTDTQYF. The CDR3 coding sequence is TGTGCCAGCAGTGACTCTGGAGTCAGGGGACTAGCGGGAACTAGCACAGATACGCAGTATTTT.

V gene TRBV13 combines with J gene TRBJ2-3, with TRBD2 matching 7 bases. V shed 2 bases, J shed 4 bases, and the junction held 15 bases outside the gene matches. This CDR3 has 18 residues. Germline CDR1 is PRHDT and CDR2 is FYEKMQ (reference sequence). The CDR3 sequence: CASSLLRIGLVDPDTQYF. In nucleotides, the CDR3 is TGTGCCAGCAGCTTATTGCGAATTGGACTAGTGGACCCAGATACGCAGTATTTT.

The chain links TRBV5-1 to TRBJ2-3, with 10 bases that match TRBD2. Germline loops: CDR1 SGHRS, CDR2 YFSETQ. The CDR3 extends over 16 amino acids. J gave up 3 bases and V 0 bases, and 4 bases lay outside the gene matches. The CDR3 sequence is CASSLGSSGGTDTQYF. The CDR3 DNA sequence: TGCGCCAGCAGCTTGGGTTCTAGCGGGGGTACAGATACGCAGTATTTT.

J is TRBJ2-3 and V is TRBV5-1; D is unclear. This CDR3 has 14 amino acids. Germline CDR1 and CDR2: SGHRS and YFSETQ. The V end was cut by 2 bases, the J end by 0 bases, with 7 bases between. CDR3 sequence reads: CASSFPASTDTQYF. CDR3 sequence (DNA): TGCGCCAGCAGCTTCCCGGCTAGCACAGATACGCAGTATTTT.

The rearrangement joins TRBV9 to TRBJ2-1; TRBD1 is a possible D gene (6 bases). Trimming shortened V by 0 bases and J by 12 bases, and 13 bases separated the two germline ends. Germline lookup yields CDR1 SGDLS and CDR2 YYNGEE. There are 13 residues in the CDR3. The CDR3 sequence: CASSVGQGSRQFF. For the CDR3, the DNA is TGTGCCAGCAGCGTAGGGCAGGGGTCGCGGCAGTTCTTC.